This T cell receptor beta chain stems from a study of graft-versus-host responses after intestinal transplantation. Whole-study context: Recipients had transplants, and these were multivisceral, liver-intestinal, or isolated intestinal. Each recipient received anti-thymocyte globulin induction, then tacrolimus and steroids for 2 to 4 years. Study conclusions and caveats: Ileal or blood samples showed some GvH clones first, and such clones were also found in recipient marrow.

The assay was immunoSEQ multiplex PCR, and TCRdb's table has in-frame clones only and misses some. Counted here are 99,000 or so clones, under 95% occurring once; the ten biggest clones make up about 0.072%. To note about this clone: Its antigen is unidentified.

The CDR3 sequence is 15 residues long. Per germline, CDR1 SGHTA and CDR2 FQGNSA. Unmatched junction bases numbered 13, after V lost 7 bases and J lost 6 bases. The clonotype originates from a human donor who was the organ donor for an intestinal transplant. Source: unstimulated CD8+ T cells sorted from spleen or lymph node cells, taken before transplant. The chain links TRBV7-2 to TRBJ2-7; TRBD2 agrees at 9 bases. CDR3 DNA: TGTGCCAGCATCAGCCCGGGACTAGCTCTCCGCGAGCAGTACTTC. Residues: CASISPGLALREQYF.